This T cell receptor (beta chain) stems from a study of blood T cell repertoires in COVID-19. Overall study context: PBMCs, B-cell-depleted T cells, or T cells provided the cDNA or gDNA that made up the material.

The V end was cut by 5 bases, the J end by 1 base, with 17 bases between. The CDR3 extends over 16 amino acids. Germline V gives CDR1 MNHNY, CDR2 SVGAGI (reference sequence). Profiling relied on immunoSEQ multiplex PCR, and the TCRdb table lists in-frame clones only, not all of them. The sample holds 100,000 to 150,000 clones, 65% to 90% seen once. Material for sequencing was peripheral blood. The origin of this receptor is an elderly woman with acute or convalescent COVID-19. V gene TRBV6-6 combines with J gene TRBJ1-1; maybe TRBD1 (5 bases). The CDR3, as DNA: TGTGCCAGCAGTCAAACCACAGGTGCCGGGAACACTGAAGCTTTCTTT. Protein: CASSQTTGAGNTEAFF.